The 20 T cell receptor beta chains in this list originate from one sample, sequenced in a study of blood T cell repertoires in COVID-19. Clones were sequenced by immunoSEQ multiplex PCR, and TCRdb holds only the in-frame ones, with some missing. The sample has under 250,000 clones; about 85% are singletons. Specimen: PBMCs or T cells enriched from blood (not recorded which). These receptors all stem from a man aged 25 to 40 who had recovered from COVID-19.

The chain uses TRBV7-9 and TRBJ1-6; D is unclear. There are 13 residues in the CDR3. The germline V and J ends were trimmed by 5 bases and 7 bases, with 9 bases remaining between them. Germline CDR1 and CDR2: SEHNR and FQNEAQ (reference sequence). Here the CDR3 reads CASSPRENSPLHF. DNA for the CDR3: TGTGCCAGCAGCCCCCGGGAAAATTCACCCCTCCACTTT. Complete variable domain (other parts from reference TRBV7-9 and TRBJ1-6): DTGVSQNPRHKITKRGQNVTFRCDPISEHNRLYWYRQTLGQGPEFLTYFQNEAQLEKSRLLSDRFSAERPKGSFSTLEIQRTEQGDSAMYLCASSPRENSPLHFGNGTRLTVT.

The rearrangement links TRBV4-1 to TRBJ1-2; D is uncertain. The CDR3 totals 15 residues. Germline CDR1 MGHRA, CDR2 YSYEKL. V was trimmed by 3 bases and J by 6 bases, leaving 17 bases between them. CDR3 in DNA: TGCGCCAGCAGCCATCCTGGGTCGTCGGGTCATGGCTACACCTTC. Translating it yields CASSHPGSSGHGYTF.

The V call is TRBV6-5, the J call TRBJ2-5, with D possibly being TRBD2 (5 bases). V gave up 2 bases and J gave up 1 base, with 11 bases separating them. The germline V gene has CDR1 MNHEY and CDR2 SVGAGI. The CDR3 extends over 15 amino acids. CDR3 protein: CASSYGEPTQETQYF. The CDR3 bases are TGTGCCAGCAGTTACGGGGAGCCCACCCAAGAGACCCAGTACTTC.

Comments on this clone: The same CDR3 can be traced to other DNA sequences in this sample. The genes are TRBV28 and TRBJ1-5; D unclear. Germline V gene lookup returns CDR1 MDHEN and CDR2 SYDVKM. V lost 3 bases, J lost 7 bases, and 7 bases lay in between. The CDR3 covers 12 residues. The CDR3 region has the DNA TGTGCCAGCAGTTTTTCGGGACAGCCCCAGCATTTT. Its translation is CASSFSGQPQHF.

The chain has TRBV29-1 and TRBJ2-1; D remains ambiguous. CDR3 length: 11 residues. Germline V gene sequence: CDR1 SQVTM, CDR2 ANQGSEA. V dropped 6 bases and J dropped 9 bases, with 12 bases sitting between them. The DNA of the CDR3 is TGCAGCGTCCCTCCCTCGGTTGAGCAGTTCTTC. Its protein product is CSVPPSVEQFF.

The rearrangement uses TRBV5-4 and TRBJ2-7, with 9 bases that match TRBD1. This CDR3 is built from 14 residues. Germline V gives CDR1 SGHNT, CDR2 YYREEE (reference sequence). With V trimmed by 5 bases and J by 3 bases, 6 bases remained unmatched. This CDR3 is CASRPGTGLYEQYF. Here the CDR3 DNA reads TGTGCCAGCAGACCTGGGACAGGGCTCTACGAGCAGTACTTC.

This clone has a single count. V is TRBV7-2 and J is TRBJ2-5; 7 bases are shared with TRBD1. After removal of 7 bases from V and 1 base from J, the junction contained 6 bases not matched to a gene. Per germline, CDR1 SGHTA and CDR2 FQGNSA. CDR3 size: 14 residues. The CDR3 nucleotides are TGTGCCAGCAAATTAAGGACAGGCCAAGAGACCCAGTACTTC. Translation: CASKLRTGQETQYF.

This clone came up once. This chain uses TRBV5-5 with TRBJ1-1; 7 bases line up with TRBD1. The CDR3 runs 16 residues. V trimming: 3 bases; J trimming: 1 base; junction bases outside the gene matches: 9. CDR1 and CDR2 (germline): SGHKS, YYEKEE (reference sequence). CDR3 sequence: CASSSRGLARNTEAFF. The CDR3 coding sequence is TGTGCCAGCAGCTCAAGGGGGCTCGCGAGGAACACTGAAGCTTTCTTT.

In nucleotides, the CDR3 is TGTGCCAGCAGTTCGGGACAGGGGGGCCAGCCCCAGCATTTT. Protein product: CASSSGQGGQPQHF. The chain recombines TRBV2 with TRBJ1-5; 11 bases are a match to TRBD1. The junction had 4 bases not matched to a gene; V was cut back by 5 bases and J by 7 bases. CDR1 and CDR2 (germline): SNHLY, FYNNEI. CDR3 size: 14 residues.

The CDR3 spells CSALDRYEQFF. CDR3 coding DNA: TGCAGCGCCCTAGACCGATATGAGCAGTTCTTC. The genes are TRBV29-1 and TRBJ2-1; D unclear. There are 11 residues in the CDR3. Per the germline V gene, CDR1 is SQVTM and CDR2 is ANQGSEA. Trimming left V 7 bases short and J 8 bases short, with 12 bases between.

This rearrangement joins TRBV19 to TRBJ2-1, with 11 positions matching TRBD2. J was trimmed by 0 bases and V by 5 bases; bases with no gene match: 12. CDR1 is LNHDA and CDR2 is SQIVND in the germline V gene (reference sequence). There are 19 residues in the CDR3. In nucleotides, the CDR3 is TGTGCCAGTAGTCCGGAAACCTTGACTAGCGGGGTCTCCTACAATGAGCAGTTCTTC. It specifies CASSPETLTSGVSYNEQFF.

This clone was recorded only once. This chain uses TRBV3-1 (or the pseudogene TRBV3-2) with TRBJ1-1; 7 positions match TRBD1. With 4 bases clipped from V and 6 bases from J, the junction kept 11 bases outside the gene matches. This CDR3 is 15 amino acids long. Germline loops: CDR1 LGHDT, CDR2 YNNKEL (reference sequence). CDR3 region: CASSRKTGTIAEAFF. The CDR3 nucleotides are TGTGCCAGCAGCCGGAAGACAGGGACGATCGCTGAAGCTTTCTTT.

The chain links TRBV7-9 to TRBJ1-2; maybe TRBD1 (6 bases). V was shortened by 7 bases and J by 2 bases, with 11 bases between the two germline ends. This CDR3 spans 13 amino acids. The germline CDR1 and CDR2 sequences are SEHNR and FQNEAQ (reference sequence). The CDR3 DNA reads TGTGCCAGCAAGGGGGACACCAACTATGGCTACACCTTC. Its translation: CASKGDTNYGYTF.

This clone was seen only a few times. The V call is TRBV12-3 or TRBV12-4, the J call TRBJ2-2, with D possibly matching TRBD2 (7 bases). The germline V and J ends were trimmed by 10 bases and 7 bases, with 16 bases remaining between them. The CDR3 runs 13 residues. Here the CDR3 DNA reads TGTGCCACCACTGCGGGGGCTGGCGGGGAGCTGTTTTTT. Protein sequence: CATTAGAGGELFF.

As concerns this clone: This sample includes further DNA sequences coding for the same CDR3. This chain links TRBV3-1 (or the pseudogene TRBV3-2) with TRBJ1-2, with 8 bases matching TRBD1. The CDR3 is made up of 14 amino acids. Germline values: CDR1 LGHDT, CDR2 YNNKEL (reference sequence). The J segment lost 8 bases and the V segment lost 0 bases, leaving 5 bases of the junction unmatched. CDR3 sequence reads: CASSQDQGAGGYTF. DNA for the CDR3: TGTGCCAGCAGCCAAGATCAGGGGGCGGGAGGCTACACCTTC.

The chain joins TRBV18 to TRBJ1-2, with a tentative D call TRBD1 (5 bases). Germline CDR1 and CDR2: KGHSH and LQKENI. There are 18 residues in the CDR3. V lost 5 bases and J 4 bases, leaving 26 bases between the germline ends. CDR3 region: CASSGLSMTAEATYGYTF. The CDR3 DNA reads TGTGCCAGCTCAGGGTTATCTATGACAGCTGAGGCAACCTATGGCTACACCTTC.

V usage is TRBV11-2 and J usage is TRBJ1-2; D call uncertain. The V gene lost 3 bases and the J gene lost 6 bases, with 11 bases spanning the gap. This CDR3 comprises 13 residues. Germline V gene lookup returns CDR1 SGHAT and CDR2 FQNNGV. CDR3 residues: CASSFEQYHGYTF. CDR3 coding DNA: TGTGCCAGCAGCTTCGAGCAATACCATGGCTACACCTTC.

V and J are TRBV5-4 and TRBJ2-1; no definite D call. Germline V gene lookup returns CDR1 SGHNT and CDR2 YYREEE (reference sequence). The CDR3 runs to 14 residues. Trimming took off 6 bases at V and 9 bases at J, with 19 bases between the two ends. CDR3 in DNA: TGTGCCAGCACGAACCCCTCATCAACAACTGAGCAGTTCTTC. Protein sequence: CASTNPSSTTEQFF.

V is TRBV27 and J is TRBJ2-1; D might be TRBD1 (5 bases). CDR1 and CDR2 (germline): MNHEY, SMNVEV (reference sequence). V shed 7 bases and J shed 7 bases, with 14 bases lying between them. The CDR3 covers 13 residues. The CDR3 DNA reads TGTGCCAGCAAGAAGACAGTTCCGAATGAGCAGTTCTTC. It yields the protein CASKKTVPNEQFF.

V usage is TRBV5-6 and J usage is TRBJ1-1; D is uncertain. Germline V lookup: CDR1 SGHDT, CDR2 YYEEEE. The CDR3 spans 14 residues. V shed 4 bases and J shed 4 bases, with 14 bases lying between them. The CDR3 DNA reads TGTGCCAGCAGCCGGCGGGGAGTTGGCACTGAAGCTTTCTTT. This encodes CASSRRGVGTEAFF. Drawing the rest from reference TRBV5-6 and TRBJ1-1, the complete variable domain is DAGVTQSPTHLIKTRGQQVTLRCSPKSGHDTVSWYQQALGQGPQFIFQYYEEEERQRGNFPDRFSGHQFPNYSSELNVNALLLGDSALYLCASSRRGVGTEAFFGQGTRLTVV.